This T cell receptor (beta chain) came from a study of blood T cell repertoires in COVID-19. As for the study in general: Samples of COVID-19 (acute and convalescent) were obtained from the United States, Italy and Spain.

Method: immunoSEQ multiplex PCR; TCRdb's copy keeps in-frame clones and lacks some. The sample consists of over 100,000 clones, 84% of them appearing once. CDR3 length equals 15 residues. The V and J ends lost 2 bases and 5 bases, in that order; junction bases with no gene match: 6. Germline V gene lookup returns CDR1 SGHKS and CDR2 YYEKEE (reference sequence). The sample comprised peripheral blood. The clonotype was recovered from a man aged 40-49 years with active or convalescent COVID-19. J is TRBJ2-3 and V is TRBV5-5, with 9 bases aligning to TRBD2. The CDR3 loop reads CASSFSGGEGDTQYF. As DNA, the CDR3 is TGTGCCAGCAGCTTTAGCGGGGGCGAGGGAGATACGCAGTATTTT.